Detailed here is one TCR beta chain. What it binds is not known. The PCR ran on 60 Vbeta and 13 Jbeta primers. Using immunoSEQ multiplex PCR, the repertoire was profiled, and TCRdb retains in-frame clones only, with some absent. Found here are about 250,000 clones, over 90% of them singletons; the top ten hold less than 2%. While unrecorded immune exposures were likely, the donors were nominally healthy when sampled. This record belongs to a study of cytomegalovirus exposure and HLA in healthy donors. Overall study findings and caveats: Reportedly, fewer N-insertions than the approximately 700-donor mean appeared in an Asian-associated ancestry cluster in a later analysis. Altogether, 160 or so TCR beta chains were recorded as cytomegalovirus-associated. In most subjects, TCR beta sequences reportedly gave accurate predictions of HLA-A and HLA-B alleles.

V lost 0 bases and J 4 bases, leaving 16 bases between the germline ends. CDR1 SGHRS and CDR2 YFSETQ come from the germline V gene. This CDR3 has 16 residues. The chain employs TRBV5-1 and TRBJ1-2, with D possibly being TRBD1 (6 bases). Material: PBMCs. This receptor was taken from a girl aged 2 to 10 in good health and CMV-seronegative. This CDR3 reads CASSLEFSGGLYGYTF. CDR3 sequence (DNA): TGCGCCAGCAGCTTGGAGTTCTCTGGGGGCCTCTATGGCTACACCTTC.